The rows below give T cell receptor beta chains drawn from one sample of a study of patients and donors after allogeneic stem cell transplantation. Each CDR3 protein gets one entry after TCRdb re-called the RT-PCR reads with MiXCR. The table shows hundreds of thousands of distinct CDR3 sequences, with 12% to 15% occurring only once. Sample: blood, either unsorted or a sorted T cell fraction (not recorded which). All receptors come from a human donor who was either an allogeneic HSCT recipient or a stem cell or donor lymphocyte infusion donor (not recorded which). It is not recorded whose cells these are; they may come from a transplant donor. CDR3s include the opening cysteine and the closing phenylalanine or tryptophan. Fields, in order: V gene, D gene, clone size, J gene, CDR3 DNA, CDR3 protein. The D gene is left open where the match is weak. Only some rows state a clone size, as once, few, many or a class for expanded clones.

>TRBV3-1|TRBD2|few|TRBJ2-7
TGTGCCAGCAGCCCACGGACACTAGCGGGAATCTCCTACGAGCAGTACTTC
CASSPRTLAGISYEQYF
>TRBV27|NA|NA|TRBJ1-1
TGTGCCAGCAGATCCCAGGGGATGGCTGAAGCTTTCTTT
CASRSQGMAEAFF
>TRBV3-1|NA|many|TRBJ2-7
TGTGCCAGCAACCTGGAAGAGCAGTACTTC
CASNLEEQYF
>TRBV6-2/TRBV6-3|TRBD1|NA|TRBJ2-2
TGTGCCAGCAGCCGACTCGGACAGGGGGTAACCGGGGAGCTGTTTTTT
CASSRLGQGVTGELFF
>TRBV11-3|TRBD1|few|TRBJ1-1
TGTGCCAGCAGCTTAGATAGAAGCAGGGGGGACACTGAAGCTTTCTTT
CASSLDRSRGDTEAFF
>TRBV29-1|NA|many|TRBJ2-1
TGCAGCGTGGCCCCGTCGCCCAATGAGCAGTTCTTC
CSVAPSPNEQFF
>TRBV29-1|TRBD2|few|TRBJ2-7
TGCAGCGGGGGACTAGCGAGACACGAGCAGTACTTC
CSGGLARHEQYF
>TRBV5-5|TRBD2|few|TRBJ2-1
TGTGCCAGCAGCTTGGGGCCCGGGAGGGCCGACAATGAGCAGTTCTTC
CASSLGPGRADNEQFF
>TRBV18|NA|few|TRBJ1-1
TGTGCCAGCTCACCCAAAAACGAAATTGGAGCTTTCTTT
CASSPKNEIGAFF
>TRBV20-1|TRBD2|few|TRBJ2-3
TGCAGTGCTAGGAGCATTAGCGGGGGGGCCGCAGATACGCAGTATTTT
CSARSISGGAADTQYF
>TRBV5-1|TRBD2|many|TRBJ2-2
TGCGCCAGCAGCTTGTCTGGGACTAGCCGGGGCACCGGGGAGCTGTTTTTT
CASSLSGTSRGTGELFF
>TRBV6-5|NA|NA|TRBJ1-6
TGTGCCAGCAGTTACTCCACGGGAGACTATAATTCACCCCTCCACTTT
CASSYSTGDYNSPLHF
>TRBV27|NA|NA|TRBJ2-2
TGTGCCACCCGCGGACCATCGAACACCGGGGAGCTGTTTTTT
CATRGPSNTGELFF
>TRBV20-1|NA|few|TRBJ1-5
TGCAGTGCTAGAGATCAGAGGCAGGGGAGTAAGGGCAATCAGCCCCAGCATTTT
CSARDQRQGSKGNQPQHF
>TRBV20-1|NA|few|TRBJ2-7
TGCAGTGCTTACGTAGCGGAGCGCTACGAGCAGTACTTC
CSAYVAERYEQYF
>TRBV19|NA|few|TRBJ1-5
TGTGCCAGTAGTAGCAGGGCCAATCAGCCCCAGCATTTT
CASSSRANQPQHF
>TRBV4-1|NA|NA|TRBJ1-4
TGCGCCAGCAGCCAATCCCGGGGTGAAAAACTGTTTTTT
CASSQSRGEKLFF
>TRBV4-1|NA|few|TRBJ2-7
TGCGCCAGCAGCCAAGGGCAGGGACCCAATGGGTACGAGCAGTACTTC
CASSQGQGPNGYEQYF
>TRBV4-3|NA|many|TRBJ1-2
TGCGCCAGCAGCCAAGATACGAACGCCGGGACTTTACTTTCCAACTATGGCTACACCTTC
CASSQDTNAGTLLSNYGYTF